A selection of T cell receptor beta chains follows, all from one sample in a study of shared clonotypes between healthy human individuals. Clones were sequenced by immunoSEQ multiplex PCR, and TCRdb holds only the in-frame ones, with some missing. The sample records about 2.2 million clones, just over 90% being singletons. Sequencing was done on a sample of naive CD8+ T cells from PBMCs. Receptors originate from a man younger than 30 in good health. Some clones in this sample may be carry-over from other donors' samples. Both conserved end residues are trimmed from each CDR3.

cdr3_length	j_call	v_call	cdr3_aa
12	TRBJ1-5	TRBV28	ASTIQGSNQPQH
15	TRBJ1-5	TRBV28	ASRAGRGRDSNQPQH
10	TRBJ2-7	TRBV9	ASSPPSYEQY
11	TRBJ1-1	TRBV25-1	ASRDSRNTEAF
12	TRBJ2-5	TRBV28	ASRAVRASETQY
12	TRBJ2-2	TRBV4-3	ASRQGGNTGELF
10	TRBJ1-2	TRBV28	ASGDFTPGYT
13	TRBJ2-3	TRBV7-3	ASSLEFGHTDTQY
11	TRBJ2-2	TRBV6-5	ASSYSWGRELF
12	TRBJ1-1	TRBV6-1	ASSEVSGNTEAF
12	TRBJ1-2	TRBV9	ASSEATGNYGYT
12	TRBJ1-1	TRBV28	ASSKDRGSTEAF
13	TRBJ2-6	TRBV18	ASSPRESGANVLT
15	TRBJ2-7	TRBV7-3	ASSLGGSTSGSYEQY
13	TRBJ2-1	TRBV5-3	ARARLAPSYNEQF
12	TRBJ2-7	TRBV28	ASSLYAQGGEQY
14	TRBJ2-1	TRBV21-1	ASSKSWRGDYNEQF
13	TRBJ2-7	TRBV28	ASSLSWESSYEQY
12	TRBJ2-1	TRBV28	ASSTSGLPSEQF
12	TRBJ2-7	TRBV28	ASSSTGTSYEQY
11	TRBJ2-1	TRBV7-9	ASSLGRGLEQF
14	TRBJ1-4	TRBV14	ASSQGGYRDREKLF
13	TRBJ2-7	TRBV4-3	ASSQRTSALYEQY